This TCR beta chain was captured by sequencing in a study of T cell repertoires in cytomegalovirus infection. Across the study: Both CMV infection and a matching HLA type were indicated by public TCR beta signatures.

TCRdb ran MiXCR on the reads and lists one entry per CDR3 protein. Seen here are around 180,000 distinct CDR3 sequences, 15% to 20% observed once, and the top ten hold approximately 2.9%. This clonotype was found a few times. The target antigen is unknown. Notes on the study in general: The cumulative frequency of public TCR beta families identified carriers of CMV plus the relevant HLA. CMV-specific TCR beta clonotypes restricted by HLA-C were the ones dominating the ex vivo response.

Germline CDR1 reads SNHLY; CDR2 reads FYNNEI. The V and J ends lost 6 bases and 4 bases, in that order; junction bases with no gene match: 6. CDR3 length: 15 amino acids. The V gene is TRBV2, the J gene TRBJ1-4; 9 positions match TRBD1. The source material was PBMCs. The sequence came from a human donor in good health (CMV status not recorded). Some clones in this sample may be carry-over from other donors' samples. The CDR3 region has the DNA TGTGCCAGCAGCCCCGGGACAGGGAGTAATGAAAAACTGTTTTTT. Translated, it gives CASSPGTGSNEKLFF.